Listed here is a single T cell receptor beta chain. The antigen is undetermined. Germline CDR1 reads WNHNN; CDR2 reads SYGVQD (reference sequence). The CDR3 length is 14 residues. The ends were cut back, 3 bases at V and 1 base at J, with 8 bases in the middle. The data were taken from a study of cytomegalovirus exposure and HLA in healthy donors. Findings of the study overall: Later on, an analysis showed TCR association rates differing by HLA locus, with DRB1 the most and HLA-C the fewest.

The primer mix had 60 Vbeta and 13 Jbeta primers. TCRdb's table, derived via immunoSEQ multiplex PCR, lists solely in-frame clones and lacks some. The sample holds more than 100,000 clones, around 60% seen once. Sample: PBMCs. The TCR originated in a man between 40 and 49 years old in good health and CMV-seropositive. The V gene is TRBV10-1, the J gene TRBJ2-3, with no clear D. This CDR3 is CASSEGQGTDTQYF. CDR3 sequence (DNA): TGCGCCAGCAGTGAAGGCCAGGGCACAGATACGCAGTATTTT.